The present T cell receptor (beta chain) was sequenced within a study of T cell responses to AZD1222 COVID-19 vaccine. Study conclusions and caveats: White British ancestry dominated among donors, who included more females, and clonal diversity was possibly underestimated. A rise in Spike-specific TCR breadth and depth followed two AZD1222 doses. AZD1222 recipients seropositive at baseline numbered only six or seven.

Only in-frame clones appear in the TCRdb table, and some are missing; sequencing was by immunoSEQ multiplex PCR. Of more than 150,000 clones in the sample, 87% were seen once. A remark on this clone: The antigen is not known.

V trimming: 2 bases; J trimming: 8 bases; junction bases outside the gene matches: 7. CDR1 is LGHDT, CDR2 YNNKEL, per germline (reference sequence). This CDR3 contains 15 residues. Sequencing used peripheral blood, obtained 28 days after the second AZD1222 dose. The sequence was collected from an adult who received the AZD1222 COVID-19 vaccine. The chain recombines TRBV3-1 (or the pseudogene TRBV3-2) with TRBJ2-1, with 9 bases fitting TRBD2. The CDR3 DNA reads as TGTGCCAGCAGCCAAACTAGCGGGCCCTGGGATGAGCAGTTCTTC. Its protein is CASSQTSGPWDEQFF.